These 27 T cell receptor beta chains came from one sample sequenced in a study of CD4+ T cells in melanoma. TCRdb keeps only in-frame clones here, not all; method: immunoSEQ multiplex PCR. The sample yields roughly 16,000 clones, 60% to 80% seen once. Sequences were obtained from cells from a culture (not recorded whether cultured in vitro). Every receptor here comes from a human donor with melanoma.

The chain recombines TRBV18 with TRBJ1-1; no clear D gene. In germline, CDR1 is KGHSH, CDR2 LQKENI. The CDR3 covers 16 residues. The V end lost 1 base, the J end lost 0 bases, and 12 bases lay between the germline ends. The CDR3 protein is CASSPLGGPMNTEAFF. In DNA, the CDR3 is TGTGCCAGCTCACCACTCGGAGGCCCGATGAACACTGAAGCTTTCTTT.

The V gene is TRBV11-2, the J gene TRBJ1-2; weak D call: TRBD1 (6 bases). The germline V gene encodes CDR1 SGHAT and CDR2 FQNNGV. This CDR3 region has 13 residues. V lost 5 bases to trimming and J lost 4 bases, with 11 bases between them. DNA for the CDR3: TGTGCCAGCAGCCCCGGACAGAGCTATGGCTACACCTTC. Encoded protein: CASSPGQSYGYTF.

The gene calls are TRBV2 and TRBJ1-2; D uncertain. Germline loops: CDR1 SNHLY, CDR2 FYNNEI. The length of the CDR3 is 14 residues. V was cut by 4 bases and J by 2 bases, with 11 bases left in between. DNA for the CDR3: TGTGCCAGCAGTGGCAGGTCTCGCAACTATGGCTACACCTTC. Its protein is CASSGRSRNYGYTF.

This clone was picked up a small number of times. The J gene is TRBJ2-5, the V gene TRBV6-1, with a tentative D call TRBD2 (5 bases). Per germline, CDR1 MNHNS and CDR2 SASEGT. Trimming took 4 bases from V and 5 from J, leaving 11 bases between them. The CDR3 has 13 amino acids. In DNA form, the CDR3 reads TGTGCCAGCAGTGCTACTAGAACGGAGACCCAGTACTTC. Amino acids: CASSATRTETQYF.

A single count supports this clone. The chain couples TRBV7-9 to TRBJ1-3; 8 bases agree with TRBD1. The length of the CDR3 is 18 residues. Per germline, CDR1 SEHNR and CDR2 FQNEAQ (reference sequence). The V and J ends lost 5 bases and 5 bases, in that order; junction bases with no gene match: 17. CDR3 in DNA: TGTGCCAGCAGCCGCCCGGGACAGGCACAGACCGAACGAAACACCATATATTTT. It encodes CASSRPGQAQTERNTIYF.

The chain uses TRBV6-6 and TRBJ2-1; 7 nucleotides match TRBD1. J lost 6 bases, V lost 6 bases, and 2 bases had no gene match. CDR1 MNHNY and CDR2 SVGAGI come from the germline V gene (reference sequence). This CDR3 has 12 amino acids. CDR3 region: CASRTGTNEQFF. The CDR3 nucleotides are TGTGCCAGCAGGACAGGGACCAATGAGCAGTTCTTC.

Only one count was recorded for this clone. V is TRBV5-1 and J is TRBJ2-7, with 7 bases aligning to TRBD2. Germline loops: CDR1 SGHRS, CDR2 YFSETQ. The length of the CDR3 is 15 residues. The junction had 6 bases not matched to a gene; V was cut back by 3 bases and J by 0 bases. The CDR3 protein is CASSWSGVSSYEQYF. CDR3 coding DNA: TGCGCCAGCAGCTGGAGCGGGGTTAGCTCCTACGAGCAGTACTTC.

The V and J genes are TRBV5-1 and TRBJ2-1; 9 positions match TRBD2. V trimming: 0 bases; J trimming: 4 bases; junction bases outside the gene matches: 5. The length of the CDR3 is 16 residues. The germline gives CDR1 SGHRS, CDR2 YFSETQ. CDR3 coding DNA: TGCGCCAGCAGCTTGGACCAGCTAGCGGGGTACAATGAGCAGTTCTTC. It translates to CASSLDQLAGYNEQFF.

The V and J genes are TRBV11-3 and TRBJ1-3; no definite D call. The CDR3 spans 14 residues. CDR1 and CDR2 from the germline V gene are SGHNT and YENEEA. Trimming pared 4 bases from V and 0 bases from J, leaving 7 bases between. CDR3 nucleotides: TGTGCCAGCAGCTCTATTACCTCTGGAAACACCATATATTTT. Translating it yields CASSSITSGNTIYF. Using reference TRBV11-3 and TRBJ1-3 for the parts outside the CDR3, the full variable domain is EAGVVQSPRYKIIEKKQPVAFWCNPISGHNTLYWYLQNLGQGPELLIRYENEEAVDDSQLPKDRFSAERLKGVDSTLKIQPAELGDSAVYLCASSSITSGNTIYFGEGSWLTVV.

The chain couples TRBV6-5 to TRBJ1-4; TRBD1 matches at 8 bases. CDR3 length: 15 amino acids. The V and J ends lost 0 bases and 6 bases, in that order; junction bases with no gene match: 3. CDR1 and CDR2 from the germline V gene are MNHEY and SVGAGI. This CDR3 reads CASSYSYRGDEKLFF. For the CDR3, the DNA is TGTGCCAGCAGTTACTCGTACAGGGGGGATGAAAAACTGTTTTTT.

The chain links TRBV2 to TRBJ2-5, with 10 bases identical to TRBD1. This CDR3 contains 13 residues. The J segment lost 5 bases and the V segment lost 10 bases, leaving 7 bases of the junction unmatched. Germline-derived CDR1 and CDR2 are SNHLY and FYNNEI. DNA of the CDR3: TGTGCCATCGACAGGGGGCGAGGTGAGACCCAGTACTTC. The encoded protein is CAIDRGRGETQYF.

V and J are TRBV14 and TRBJ2-5; 10 bases line up with TRBD1. V was pared by 6 bases and J by 3 bases, with 10 bases of the junction left unmatched. Looked up from germline, CDR1 is SGHDN and CDR2 is FVKESK. The CDR3 extends over 16 amino acids. The DNA for the CDR3 is TGTGCCAGCAGTCCCGGGACAGGGGCCCCCGAAGAGACCCAGTACTTC. Amino acids: CASSPGTGAPEETQYF.

In DNA form, the CDR3 reads TGTGCCAGCAGCTTAGGACAGGGTAACAATCAGCCCCAGCATTTT. Amino acids: CASSLGQGNNQPQHF. The gene calls are TRBV5-6 and TRBJ1-5; 8 bases line up with TRBD1. The CDR3 length is 15 residues. In germline, CDR1 is SGHDT, CDR2 YYEEEE. After removal of 2 bases from V and 3 bases from J, the junction contained 4 bases not matched to a gene.

This clone was observed a single time. This chain connects TRBV13 to TRBJ1-4; D is unresolved. V lost 5 bases to trimming and J lost 0 bases, with 10 bases between them. Germline V gives CDR1 PRHDT, CDR2 FYEKMQ (reference sequence). This CDR3 has 15 residues. The CDR3 nucleotides are TGTGCCAGCAGCCTGACTCGTGCAACTAATGAAAAACTGTTTTTT. Translated, it gives CASSLTRATNEKLFF. Variable domain in full (rest from reference TRBV13 and TRBJ1-4): AAGVIQSPRHLIKEKRETATLKCYPIPRHDTVYWYQQGPGQDPQFLISFYEKMQSDKGSIPDRFSAQQFSDYHSELNMSSLELGDSALYFCASSLTRATNEKLFFGSGTQLSVL.

Here the CDR3 DNA reads TGTGCCAGCAGCCAAACGGGACAGGGGATGAGCTATGGCTACACCTTC. It specifies CASSQTGQGMSYGYTF. V and J are TRBV4-2 and TRBJ1-2; TRBD1 agrees at 10 bases. The CDR3 consists of 16 residues. The trim removed 2 bases at V and 4 bases at J, leaving 7 bases unmatched. The germline CDR1 and CDR2 sequences are LGHNA and YNFKEQ.

The chain couples TRBV11-2 to TRBJ2-5; a weak D match, TRBD2 (7 bases). Germline loops: CDR1 SGHAT, CDR2 FQNNGV. This CDR3 contains 14 residues. Trimming removed 5 bases at V and 1 base at J, with 11 bases between. This CDR3 reads CASSAGAFQETQYF. Written as DNA, the CDR3 is TGTGCCAGCAGCGCGGGGGCCTTCCAAGAGACCCAGTACTTC.

The V call is TRBV6-5, the J call TRBJ1-4, with a weak D call TRBD1 (6 bases). Germline-derived CDR1 and CDR2 are MNHEY and SVGAGI. V was clipped by 5 bases and J by 2 bases, with 12 bases between them. The CDR3 consists of 15 residues. CDR3 protein: CASSITGSTNEKLFF. In DNA, the CDR3 is TGTGCCAGCAGTATTACAGGGTCTACTAATGAAAAACTGTTTTTT.

CDR3 nucleotides: TGTGCCAGCTCACCAGTTGGGGGGGTAGCAGATACGCAGTATTTT. This gives the protein CASSPVGGVADTQYF. The rearrangement links TRBV18 to TRBJ2-3; 7 bases map to TRBD2. CDR1 is KGHSH, CDR2 LQKENI, per germline. The CDR3 extends over 15 amino acids. Trimming at V came to 2 bases and at J to 4 bases, leaving 6 bases not matched to a gene.

The chain links TRBV5-1 to TRBJ1-1; 7 nucleotides match TRBD1. Germline CDR1 is SGHRS and CDR2 is YFSETQ. V dropped 7 bases and J dropped 9; count of bases not matched to a gene: 12. The CDR3 has 13 residues. The CDR3 spells CASGAGDSGKAFF. CDR3 sequence (DNA): TGCGCCAGCGGAGCGGGGGACAGCGGGAAAGCTTTCTTT. The full variable domain, completed using reference TRBV5-1 and TRBJ1-1, is KAGVTQTPRYLIKTRGQQVTLSCSPISGHRSVSWYQQTPGQGLQFLFEYFSETQRNKGNFPGRFSGRQFSNSRSEMNVSTLELGDSALYLCASGAGDSGKAFFGQGTRLTVV.

The rearrangement links TRBV5-5 to TRBJ2-1, with 11 bases aligning to TRBD1. In germline, CDR1 is SGHKS, CDR2 YYEKEE (reference sequence). The CDR3 sequence is 15 residues long. With V trimmed by 4 bases and J by 4 bases, 4 bases remained unmatched. In DNA, the CDR3 is TGTGCCAGCAGCCGCGGGACAGGGGGTTACAATGAGCAGTTCTTC. It translates to CASSRGTGGYNEQFF.

This sequence joins TRBV5-6 and TRBJ1-3, with D possibly being TRBD1 (5 bases). This CDR3 is built from 16 residues. The V and J ends lost 0 bases and 2 bases respectively, with 12 bases between them. Germline assignment: CDR1 SGHDT and CDR2 YYEEEE. CDR3 region: CASSLGPTVTGNTIYF. CDR3 sequence (DNA): TGTGCCAGCAGCTTGGGCCCGACAGTCACTGGAAACACCATATATTTT.

The rearrangement links TRBV6-1 to TRBJ1-5; tentatively, D is TRBD1 (6 bases). Per germline, CDR1 MNHNS and CDR2 SASEGT. The V and J ends lost 10 bases and 3 bases respectively, with 13 bases between them. CDR3 size: 13 residues. The chain's CDR3 is CATSDRNNQPQHF. Written as DNA, the CDR3 is TGTGCCACCTCGGACAGAAACAATCAGCCCCAGCATTTT.

J is TRBJ2-7 and V is TRBV11-2, with 8 positions matching TRBD1. This CDR3 has 16 residues. The germline V gene has CDR1 SGHAT and CDR2 FQNNGV. After removal of 5 bases from V and 3 bases from J, the junction contained 12 bases not matched to a gene. Written as DNA, the CDR3 is TGTGCCAGCAGCCTGACGCAGACAGGGGTGGGCTACGAGCAGTACTTC. It translates to CASSLTQTGVGYEQYF.

There are a few counts of this clone. The chain carries TRBV4-1 and TRBJ1-5, with D uncertain. This CDR3 is built from 16 residues. The V end lost 0 bases, the J end lost 0 bases, and 9 bases lay between the germline ends. CDR1 MGHRA and CDR2 YSYEKL come from the germline V gene. The CDR3 loop is CASSQDRRNSNQPQHF. DNA of the CDR3: TGCGCCAGCAGCCAAGATCGGAGAAATAGCAATCAGCCCCAGCATTTT.

The chain joins TRBV15 to TRBJ1-1; 7 nucleotides match TRBD1. Looked up from germline, CDR1 is LNHNV and CDR2 is YYDKDF (reference sequence). The CDR3 runs to 20 residues. The V segment lost 3 bases and the J segment 5 bases; nucleotides outside the gene matches: 24. The CDR3 region is CATSSSHPGTVNHLGTEAFF. CDR3 in DNA: TGTGCCACCAGCAGTTCACACCCCGGGACAGTAAATCACCTGGGTACTGAAGCTTTCTTT.

The V and J genes are TRBV28 and TRBJ1-2; TRBD1 aligns across 8 bases. CDR3 length equals 13 residues. Germline CDR1 MDHEN, CDR2 SYDVKM. V was clipped by 6 bases and J by 4 bases; unmatched bases: 4. Here the CDR3 DNA reads TGTGCCAGCAGAATTGACAGGGGCTATGGCTACACCTTC. It yields the protein CASRIDRGYGYTF.

V and J are TRBV27 and TRBJ1-6, with 9 bases that match TRBD1. This CDR3 is built from 15 residues. V was clipped by 4 bases and J by 5 bases; unmatched bases: 3. Germline CDR1 reads MNHEY; CDR2 reads SMNVEV (reference sequence). The CDR3 sequence: CASSSGTGNNSPLHF. CDR3 sequence (DNA): TGTGCCAGCAGTTCTGGGACAGGGAATAATTCACCCCTCCACTTT.